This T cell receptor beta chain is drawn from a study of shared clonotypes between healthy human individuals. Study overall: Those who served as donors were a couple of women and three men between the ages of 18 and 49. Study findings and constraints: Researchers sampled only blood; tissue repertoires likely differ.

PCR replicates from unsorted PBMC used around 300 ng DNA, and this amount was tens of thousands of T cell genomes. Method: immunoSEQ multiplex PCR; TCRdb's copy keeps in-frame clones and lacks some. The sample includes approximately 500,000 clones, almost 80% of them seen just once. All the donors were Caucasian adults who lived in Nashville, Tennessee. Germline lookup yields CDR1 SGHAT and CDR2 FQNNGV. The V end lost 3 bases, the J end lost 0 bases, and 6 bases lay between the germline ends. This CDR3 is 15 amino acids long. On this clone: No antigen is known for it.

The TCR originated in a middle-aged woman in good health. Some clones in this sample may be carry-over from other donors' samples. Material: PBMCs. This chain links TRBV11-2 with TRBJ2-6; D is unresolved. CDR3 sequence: CASSFGLSGANVLTF. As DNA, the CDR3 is TGTGCCAGCAGCTTTGGGCTCTCTGGGGCCAACGTCCTGACTTTC.